One TCR beta chain is described in this entry. Its matching antigen is unknown. Given a much more abundant clone one base away, this may be a read error. The record originates from a study of read filtering for tumor transcriptome and immune sequencing. Study as a whole: Among patients, approximately 17 were male and around 14 female, aged roughly 45 to 80 (mean about 70).

General study findings and limits: Sorted CD138-negative bone marrow cells were not purified T cells. Roughly four fifths of IR-seq clonotypes had one read, totaling around 4% of reads; RNA-seq: about 70% and 40%. Without single-read clonotypes, shared clonotype proportions correlated more between IR-seq and RNA-seq.

Molecular barcoded adaptors covering alpha/delta and beta/gamma chains were used on 400 to 450 ng RNA. TCRdb ran MiXCR on the reads and lists one entry per CDR3 protein. The sample includes tens of thousands of distinct CDR3 sequences, 9.5% to 15% of them seen just once. The CDR3 length is 11 residues. The germline V gene has CDR1 GTSNPN and CDR2 SVGIG (reference sequence). V was pared by 2 bases and J by 4 bases, with 5 bases between. The specimen sequenced was a population of CD138-negative cells sorted from bone marrow. The sequence derives from a donor aged 40 or over with multiple myeloma. The V and J genes are TRBV30 and TRBJ2-5; D is uncertain. In DNA form, the CDR3 reads TGTGCCTGGAGTAATCGAGAGACCCAGTACTTC. It is translated as CAWSNRETQYF.